This record concerns one T cell receptor beta chain sequence. Its cognate antigen is unknown. This CDR3 comprises 12 residues. Germline V gene lookup returns CDR1 GTSNPN and CDR2 SVGIG (reference sequence). The ends were cut back, 3 bases at V and 1 base at J, with 6 bases in the middle. This record comes from a study of PD-1 blockade in classical Hodgkin lymphoma. Findings and limits, study-wide: At baseline, newly diagnosed patients reportedly showed less TCR diversity than healthy donors.

Method: immunoSEQ multiplex PCR; TCRdb's copy keeps in-frame clones and lacks some. The table includes nearly 60,000 clones, approximately 89% detected once. Each of the patients experienced relapse following autologous stem cell transplantation, and their brentuximab vedotin exposure differed. The TCR sequence derives from a human donor with classical Hodgkin lymphoma. The source material was peripheral blood mononuclear cells (PBMCs), sampled before the second cycle of nivolumab. This sequence joins TRBV30 and TRBJ1-1; no clear D gene. This CDR3 is CAWSLGNTEAFF. CDR3 bases: TGTGCCTGGAGCTTAGGGAACACTGAAGCTTTCTTT.